This TCR beta chain was obtained from a study of T cell responses to AZD1222 COVID-19 vaccine (dated by TCRdb to the early 2020s). Background on the whole study: TCR sequencing was performed for about 250 trial participants, of whom 200 to 210 were given two doses of AZD1222 and 26 were given two doses of MenACWY control vaccine. Trial participants were enrolled by age into 18-55, 56-69 and 70-plus year subgroups, with about 150, 28 and 57 TCR-sequenced participants respectively. What the work shows at the level of the full study, not this receptor alone: Conclusions about previously exposed vaccinees are limited, since just five to seven AZD1222 recipients were seropositive for SARS-CoV-2 at baseline. Epitopes outside the regions mutated in the B.1.351 and B.1.1.7 variants were reportedly recognized by nearly half of the unique spike-specific TCRs. The vaccine-associated CD4 TCRs covered the entire spike protein, and the dominant responses fell in regions 160-218 and 743-854. Participants were mostly white British, with more females than males. The authors suggested clonal diversity may have been underestimated. Because no day 14 peak-response samples were available, the repertoires could be characterized only after the peak T cell response. After two AZD1222 doses, both the breadth and the depth of spike-specific TCRs were significantly higher than at day 0 and than in MenACWY recipients. The 56-69-year group was small, and its depth increase did not reach significance, likely because of low power.

A note on this clone: It has no known antigen specificity. The sample holds no much larger clone one base away, and base qualities are not on file.

What this sample's time point label stands for: about 28 days (+/-7) after the second vaccine dose. Because spike-specific TCR depth and breadth did not differ between the two schedules, AZD1222 recipients who got a second dose at roughly 4 weeks were pooled with those who got a second dose at roughly 12 weeks. Samples from vaccinated people were obtained from the UK trials COV001 and COV002, which included a single-blind randomized controlled phase 2/3 trial of AZD1222 (ChAdOx1 nCoV-19) in healthy adults. Trial participant PBMC samples were collected at day 0 and day 28 after the second dose for TCRbeta chain sequencing. Relative to germline, V is 0 bases shorter and J is 4 bases shorter, with 9 bases between their ends. From the cysteine through the phenylalanine, the CDR3 covers 14 amino acids. Only the CDR3 part of the read is kept: 42 bases, read in frame from the first base. Taken from the germline V gene, the CDR1 and CDR2 loops are SGHTA and FQGNSA.

The CDR3 regions of human TCRbeta chains were analyzed by immunosequencing. As for the authors' bioinformatics: TCRs in the repertoires were compared against a reference library of SARS-CoV-2-specific TCRs that had been generated with the MIRA antigen-specificity platform. Breadth was defined as the fraction of unique TCRs that were SARS-CoV-2-associated, and depth was defined as the fraction of total T cells that were SARS-CoV-2-associated. Using the MIRA data, each spike-specific TCR was assigned both to the spike region to which the TCR was reactive and to a CD4 or CD8 class. Log10-transformed breadth and depth values were compared by one-way ANOVA with Sidak's multiple comparisons tests. TCRdb retrieved this table from immuneACCESS and kept in-frame rearrangements only. Not all clones are present; in checked studies, unresolved V genes account for under half, and no reason is known for the remainder. For V, J and clone size, that table is used; D and trimming come from the DNA. For this sample there are about 150,000 clones; approximately 90% appear just once. The top ten constitute around 1.1% of the sample.

The chain joins TRBV7-2 to TRBJ2-5; TRBD2 is a possible D gene, resting on 7 matching bases. Source: peripheral blood, taken 28 days after the second AZD1222 dose. The receptor was isolated from an adult who received the AZD1222 COVID-19 vaccine. The DNA reads as follows: TGTGCCAGCAGCTTAGCGGGGGGGGCAGAGACCCAGTACTTC. Its protein is CASSLAGGAETQYF.